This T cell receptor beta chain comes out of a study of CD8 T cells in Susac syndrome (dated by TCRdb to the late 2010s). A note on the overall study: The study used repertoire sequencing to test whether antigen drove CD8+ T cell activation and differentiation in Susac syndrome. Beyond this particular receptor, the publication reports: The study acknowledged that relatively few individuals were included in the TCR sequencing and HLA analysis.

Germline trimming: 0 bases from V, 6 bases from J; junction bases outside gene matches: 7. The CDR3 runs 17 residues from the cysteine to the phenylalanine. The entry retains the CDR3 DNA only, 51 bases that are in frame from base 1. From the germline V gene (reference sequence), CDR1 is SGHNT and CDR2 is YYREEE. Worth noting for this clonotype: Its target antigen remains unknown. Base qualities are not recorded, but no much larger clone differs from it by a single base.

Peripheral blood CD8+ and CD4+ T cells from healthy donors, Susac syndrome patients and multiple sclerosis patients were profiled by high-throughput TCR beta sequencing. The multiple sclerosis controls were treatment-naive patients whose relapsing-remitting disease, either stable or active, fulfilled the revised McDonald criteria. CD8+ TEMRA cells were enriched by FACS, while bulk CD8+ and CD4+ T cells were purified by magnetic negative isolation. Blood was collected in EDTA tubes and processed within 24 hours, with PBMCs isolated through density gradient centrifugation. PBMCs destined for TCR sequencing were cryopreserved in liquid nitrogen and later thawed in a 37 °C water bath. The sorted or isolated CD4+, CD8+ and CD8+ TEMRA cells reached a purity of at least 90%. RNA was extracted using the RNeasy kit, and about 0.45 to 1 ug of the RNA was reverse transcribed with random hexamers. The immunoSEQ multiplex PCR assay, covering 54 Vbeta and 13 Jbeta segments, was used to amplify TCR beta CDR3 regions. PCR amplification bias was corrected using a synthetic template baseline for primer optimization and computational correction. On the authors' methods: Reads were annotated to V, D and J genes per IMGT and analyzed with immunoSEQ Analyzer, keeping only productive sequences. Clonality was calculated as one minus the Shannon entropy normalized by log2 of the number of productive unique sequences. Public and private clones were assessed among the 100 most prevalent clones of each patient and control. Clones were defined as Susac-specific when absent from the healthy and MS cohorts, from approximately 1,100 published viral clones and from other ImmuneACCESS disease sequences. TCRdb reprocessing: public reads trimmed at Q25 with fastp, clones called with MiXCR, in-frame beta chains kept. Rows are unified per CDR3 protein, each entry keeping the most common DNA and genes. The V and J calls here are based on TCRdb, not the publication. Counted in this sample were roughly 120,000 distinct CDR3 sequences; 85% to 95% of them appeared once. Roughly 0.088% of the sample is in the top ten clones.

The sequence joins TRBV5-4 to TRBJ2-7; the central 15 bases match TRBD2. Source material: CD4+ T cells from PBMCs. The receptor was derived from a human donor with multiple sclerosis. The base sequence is TGTGCCAGCAGCTTGGACCTCGGACTAGCGGGGGGGCTCGAGCAGTACTTC. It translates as CASSLDLGLAGGLEQYF.